This passage covers 14 T cell receptor beta chains from one sample sequenced in a study of beta chain features in type 1 diabetes. Expressed TCRB transcripts were sequenced because the isolated RNA had all been reverse transcribed beforehand. TCRdb's table, derived via immunoSEQ multiplex PCR, lists solely in-frame clones and lacks some. The sample lists around 300,000 clones; about 7.8% were seen once. The source material was central memory CD4+ T cells from blood. Every receptor here comes from a woman between 18 and 30 years old in good health.

In its sample, this clone was seen a few times. The rearrangement joins TRBV5-5 to TRBJ1-2; D is undetermined. The CDR3 is made up of 13 amino acids. Germline CDR1 is SGHKS and CDR2 is YYEKEE (reference sequence). V lost 4 bases and J 3 bases, leaving 10 bases between the germline ends. CDR3 region: CASSRLGDYGYTF. The CDR3 DNA reads as TGTGCCAGCAGCCGTCTTGGGGACTATGGCTACACCTTC.

In this sample, this clone turned up a few times. This chain uses TRBV5-1 with TRBJ1-1; TRBD1 might be the D (5 bases). CDR3 size: 16 residues. Per germline, CDR1 SGHRS and CDR2 YFSETQ. Between the trimmed V and J ends, which lost 4 bases and 3 bases, there was a span of 19 bases. Written as DNA, the CDR3 is TGCGCCAGCAGCCCCCCGAGTGGGCAGGGCTACACTGAAGCTTTCTTT. Its protein is CASSPPSGQGYTEAFF.

The chain uses TRBV28 and TRBJ2-7; D is possibly TRBD2 (6 bases). From germline, CDR1 is MDHEN and CDR2 SYDVKM. Trimming left V 4 bases short and J 6 bases short, with 16 bases between. The CDR3 loop spans 14 amino acids. The CDR3 DNA reads as TGTGCCAGCAGTTCCCAGGGACTTACTCTCGAGCAGTACGTC. It yields the protein CASSSQGLTLEQYV.

In this sample, this clone turned up a few times. The chain is built from TRBV19 and TRBJ1-5; D is ambiguous. V lost 5 bases, J lost 0 bases, and 11 bases lay in between. In germline, CDR1 is LNHDA, CDR2 SQIVND (reference sequence). CDR3 size: 15 residues. In DNA form, the CDR3 reads TGTGCCAGTAGTTCGGACGGGTATAGCAATCAGCCCCAGCATTTT. This codes for CASSSDGYSNQPQHF.

This clone was observed a few times. V usage is TRBV11-3 and J usage is TRBJ1-1; no definite D call. Germline CDR1 and CDR2: SGHNT and YENEEA. This CDR3 region has 15 residues. V gave up 5 bases and J gave up 4 bases, with 17 bases separating them. The CDR3 sequence: CASSPTRARITEAFF. The CDR3 DNA sequence: TGTGCCAGCAGCCCGACTCGTGCGAGGATCACTGAAGCTTTCTTT.

This clone turned up a few times. This chain links TRBV10-2 with TRBJ1-1; D is perhaps TRBD1 (5 bases). Germline V gene sequence: CDR1 WSHSY, CDR2 SAAADI. Trimming pared 5 bases from V and 5 bases from J, leaving 15 bases between. The CDR3 extends over 14 amino acids. For the CDR3, the DNA is TGCGCCAGCAGTTGGGACCTAGAGGGGACTGAAGCTTTCTTT. This encodes CASSWDLEGTEAFF.

Only a few counts were recorded for this clone. The J gene is TRBJ2-1, the V gene TRBV5-1; 7 bases line up with TRBD1. This CDR3 is built from 17 residues. Germline CDR1 is SGHRS and CDR2 is YFSETQ. J lost 3 bases, V lost 4 bases, and 13 bases had no gene match. CDR3 region: CASSPRMRDRDYNEQFF. In DNA, the CDR3 is TGCGCCAGCAGCCCACGCATGAGAGACAGGGACTACAATGAGCAGTTCTTC. The entire variable domain, with the rest obtained from reference TRBV5-1 and TRBJ2-1, is as follows: KAGVTQTPRYLIKTRGQQVTLSCSPISGHRSVSWYQQTPGQGLQFLFEYFSETQRNKGNFPGRFSGRQFSNSRSEMNVSTLELGDSALYLCASSPRMRDRDYNEQFFGPGTRLTVL.

The chain couples TRBV29-1 to TRBJ1-2, with D unresolved. The CDR3 totals 12 residues. The germline CDR1 and CDR2 sequences are SQVTM and ANQGSEA. Trimming took off 7 bases at V and 1 base at J, with 10 bases between the two ends. Here the CDR3 DNA reads TGCAGCGCTGACTCTATTAACTATGGCTACACCTTC. It specifies CSADSINYGYTF.

This clone occurred a few times. The chain recombines TRBV5-1 with TRBJ1-5; D unresolved. This CDR3 comprises 13 residues. Trimming cost V 4 bases and J 3 bases, with 8 bases left between them. Looked up from germline, CDR1 is SGHRS and CDR2 is YFSETQ. The CDR3 region is CASSPDLNQPQHF. The CDR3 DNA follows: TGCGCCAGCAGCCCCGATCTCAATCAGCCCCAGCATTTT.

The chain is built from TRBV5-8 and TRBJ1-1; D is unclear. Germline CDR1 is SGHTS and CDR2 is YDEGEE. The CDR3 covers 13 residues. Trimming took 2 bases from V and 3 from J, leaving 8 bases between them. DNA of the CDR3: TGTGCCAGCAGCTTACAGCGAGACACTGAAGCTTTCTTT. Amino acid sequence: CASSLQRDTEAFF.

The sample holds many counts of this clone. The rearrangement uses TRBV5-4 and TRBJ1-1; D remains ambiguous. Trimming left V 3 bases short and J 4 bases short, with 16 bases between. Germline CDR1 reads SGHNT; CDR2 reads YYREEE (reference sequence). This CDR3 region has 15 residues. Here the CDR3 DNA reads TGTGCCAGCAGCTCGGGGTCCTCTATTGGCACTGAAGCTTTCTTT. Translated, it gives CASSSGSSIGTEAFF.

This clone was seen a handful of times. The J gene is TRBJ2-1, the V gene TRBV18; D possibly corresponds to TRBD1 (5 bases). The germline V gene encodes CDR1 KGHSH and CDR2 LQKENI. V gave up 5 bases and J gave up 3 bases, with 14 bases separating them. The CDR3 consists of 15 residues. This chain's CDR3 is CASSSQGTLYNEQFF. CDR3 coding DNA: TGTGCCAGCTCATCCCAGGGTACCCTCTACAATGAGCAGTTCTTC.

This sequence joins TRBV28 and TRBJ1-5, with D hard to call. This CDR3 contains 15 residues. Germline CDR1 and CDR2: MDHEN and SYDVKM. V was shortened by 3 bases and J by 0 bases, with 9 bases between the two germline ends. Here the CDR3 DNA reads TGTGCCAGCAGTTTTGAAGGGTTTAGCAATCAGCCCCAGCATTTT. Amino acid sequence: CASSFEGFSNQPQHF.

The chain links TRBV7-2 to TRBJ2-2; 8 nucleotides align to TRBD2. The J segment lost 6 bases and the V segment lost 8 bases, leaving 5 bases of the junction unmatched. CDR1 and CDR2 (germline): SGHTA, FQGNSA. The CDR3 runs to 13 residues. CDR3 DNA sequence: TGTGCCAGCGGACTAGCTCGGGCCGGGGAGCTGTTTTTT. Translation gives CASGLARAGELFF.